The rows below give T cell receptor beta chains drawn from one sample of a study of blood T cell repertoires in COVID-19. The repertoire was sequenced with immunoSEQ multiplex PCR; TCRdb's copy has only in-frame clones and lacks some. The sample consists of 85,000 to 90,000 clones, about 83% of them appearing once. The sequenced material came from peripheral blood. Receptors originate from a human donor in a cohort sampled during active COVID-19. Each CDR3 is given with its conserved first and last residue. D genes are given only for firm matches.

v_gene	j_gene	d_gene	CDR3aa
TRBV27	TRBJ2-7	.	CASSTPWEQYF
TRBV19	TRBJ1-5	.	CASSIGGVDQPQHF
TRBV28	TRBJ1-4	.	CASSSPVTTINEKLFF
TRBV6-2/TRBV6-3	TRBJ2-1	TRBD2	CASSYHRVSGRPDNEQFF
TRBV5-1	TRBJ1-1	.	CASSLEYGATRMNTEAFF
TRBV4-3	TRBJ2-2	.	CASSQDSLTGELFF
TRBV3-1/TRBV3-2	TRBJ1-1	.	CASSQDFSSLGTEAFF
TRBV6-5	TRBJ2-7	.	CASSYRRQESYEQYF
TRBV6-5	TRBJ2-7	TRBD2	CASSFGTSAGEQYF
TRBV7-9	TRBJ2-1	TRBD2	CASSTFRLAGGLLNEQFF
TRBV7-2	TRBJ2-1	TRBD2	CASSLRGRAGERNEQFF
TRBV9	TRBJ2-3	TRBD2	CASSVGSSGITDTQYF
TRBV11-3	TRBJ2-1	TRBD2	CASSPGTSGGYNEQFF
TRBV15	TRBJ2-7	TRBD1	CATSRPGQASYEQYF
TRBV5-4	TRBJ2-5	.	CASSLGGEKETQYF
TRBV30	TRBJ2-5	.	CACKRGGGETQYF
TRBV7-2	TRBJ2-3	TRBD2	CASSLEASGGLSTDTQYF
TRBV5-1	TRBJ2-5	TRBD2	CATKSSGQETQYF
TRBV27	TRBJ2-6	.	CASRDSNTGANVLTF
TRBV4-1	TRBJ2-7	TRBD1	CASSQGEGAGSYEQYF
TRBV5-1	TRBJ2-7	TRBD1	CASGDSSYEQYF
TRBV5-1	TRBJ1-1	.	CASSLGWGAGAFF
TRBV4-3	TRBJ2-1	.	CASSQNRDSLVSGEQFF
TRBV10-2	TRBJ2-1	TRBD2	CASSLAGGSSYNEQFF
TRBV4-1	TRBJ2-5	TRBD2	CASSREGLAYQETQYF
TRBV27	TRBJ2-2	.	CASSSLLNTGELFF
TRBV11-2	TRBJ2-3	TRBD2	CASSLDAGGSDTQYF
TRBV9	TRBJ1-5	TRBD1	CASSQTGSWNQPQHF
TRBV10-3	TRBJ2-7	TRBD1	CAISVGTALDEQYF
TRBV7-2	TRBJ2-7	.	CASSSGHTYEQYF
TRBV28	TRBJ1-4	.	CASLGRKLFF
TRBV24-1	TRBJ2-3	.	CATSSPGGQTDTQYF
TRBV6-5	TRBJ1-4	.	CASSQGTNEKLFF
TRBV6-4	TRBJ2-5	.	CASSSGPGETQYF
TRBV2	TRBJ2-5	TRBD1	CASSELQGTHF
TRBV19	TRBJ1-6	TRBD1	CASSGRQGSSYNSPLHF
TRBV5-1	TRBJ2-7	.	CASSLSGSEQYF